This T cell receptor beta chain was observed in a study of CD8 T cells in Susac syndrome. Overall study results and limits: In its TCR sequencing and HLA analysis, the study acknowledged that the number of individuals was relatively small.

The germline V gene has CDR1 MNHEY and CDR2 SVGEGT. Trimming removed 2 bases from V and 5 bases from J; junction bases left unmatched: 4. CDR3 length equals 14 residues. In contrast to the negatively isolated CD8+ and CD4+ T cells, TEMRA cells were FACS-enriched. RNA, at roughly 0.5 to 1 ug, was reverse transcribed with random hexamers. Amplification of the TCR beta CDR3 was carried out by immunoSEQ multiplex PCR, which spanned a total of 54 Vbeta and 13 Jbeta segments. TCRdb analysed the immunoSEQ multiplex PCR reads with MiXCR anew, one entry per CDR3 protein. The data show roughly 200,000 distinct CDR3 sequences, approximately 95% seen once. Turning to this clonotype: Its antigen is currently unknown.

This chain joins TRBV6-2 or TRBV6-3 and TRBJ2-5; 8 nucleotides align to TRBD1. The source is a human donor with multiple sclerosis. The sequencing input was CD4+ T cells from PBMCs. The CDR3, as DNA: TGTGCCAGCAGTTACCAGGGGGCGGGGGAGACCCAGTACTTC. It encodes CASSYQGAGETQYF.